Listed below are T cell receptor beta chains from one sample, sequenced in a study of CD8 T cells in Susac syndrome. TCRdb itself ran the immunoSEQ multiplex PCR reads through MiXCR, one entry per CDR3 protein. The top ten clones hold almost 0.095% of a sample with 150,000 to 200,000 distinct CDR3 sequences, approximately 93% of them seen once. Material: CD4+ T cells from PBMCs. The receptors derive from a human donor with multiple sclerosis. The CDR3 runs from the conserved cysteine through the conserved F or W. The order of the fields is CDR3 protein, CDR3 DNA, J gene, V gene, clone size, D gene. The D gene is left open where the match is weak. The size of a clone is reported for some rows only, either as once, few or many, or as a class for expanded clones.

CDR3 protein: CASRRLDEQYF
CDR3 DNA: TGTGCCAGCAGGCGACTAGACGAGCAGTACTTC
J gene: TRBJ2-7
V gene: TRBV6-5
clone size: NA
D gene: NA

CDR3 protein: CASSQGWTGEFYEQYF
CDR3 DNA: TGCGCCAGCAGCCAAGGGTGGACAGGGGAATTCTACGAGCAGTACTTC
J gene: TRBJ2-7
V gene: TRBV4-1
clone size: NA
D gene: TRBD1

CDR3 protein: CASRDRERSGPQHF
CDR3 DNA: TGTGCCAGCAGAGACAGGGAAAGGTCGGGGCCCCAGCATTTT
J gene: TRBJ1-5
V gene: TRBV18
clone size: NA
D gene: TRBD1

CDR3 protein: CASSRGTSAFDEQFF
CDR3 DNA: TGTGCCAGCAGCCGAGGGACTAGCGCTTTCGATGAGCAGTTCTTC
J gene: TRBJ2-1
V gene: TRBV3-1
clone size: NA
D gene: TRBD2

CDR3 protein: CSVQPPSYNEQFF
CDR3 DNA: TGCAGCGTACAGCCCCCCTCCTACAATGAGCAGTTCTTC
J gene: TRBJ2-1
V gene: TRBV29-1
clone size: NA
D gene: NA

CDR3 protein: CASRGQGGEQYF
CDR3 DNA: TGTGCCAGCAGAGGACAGGGGGGCGAGCAGTACTTC
J gene: TRBJ2-7
V gene: TRBV12-3/TRBV12-4
clone size: NA
D gene: TRBD1

CDR3 protein: CASSVAGDAEQYF
CDR3 DNA: TGTGCCAGCAGCGTAGCGGGAGATGCCGAGCAGTACTTC
J gene: TRBJ2-7
V gene: TRBV9
clone size: NA
D gene: NA

CDR3 protein: CASSSGDSRGYTF
CDR3 DNA: TGTGCCAGCAGCTCGGGAGACAGTCGCGGCTACACCTTC
J gene: TRBJ1-2
V gene: TRBV6-4
clone size: NA
D gene: NA

CDR3 protein: CASSLGDGAYEQYF
CDR3 DNA: TGTGCCAGCAGTTTAGGGGACGGCGCCTACGAGCAGTACTTC
J gene: TRBJ2-7
V gene: TRBV12-3/TRBV12-4
clone size: NA
D gene: NA

CDR3 protein: CSAPRGSQETQYF
CDR3 DNA: TGCAGTGCCCCGCGCGGGAGCCAAGAGACCCAGTACTTC
J gene: TRBJ2-5
V gene: TRBV20-1
clone size: NA
D gene: TRBD2

CDR3 protein: CASSPEYTLGEAFF
CDR3 DNA: TGTGCCAGCAGTCCGGAGTATACACTGGGTGAAGCTTTCTTT
J gene: TRBJ1-1
V gene: TRBV27
clone size: NA
D gene: NA

CDR3 protein: CASSPTATNEKLFF
CDR3 DNA: TGCGCCAGCAGCCCAACAGCAACTAATGAAAAACTGTTTTTT
J gene: TRBJ1-4
V gene: TRBV5-1
clone size: NA
D gene: NA

CDR3 protein: CASSPPTRVNEQYF
CDR3 DNA: TGTGCCAGCAGCCCCCCCACCCGTGTGAACGAGCAGTACTTC
J gene: TRBJ2-7
V gene: TRBV13
clone size: NA
D gene: NA

CDR3 protein: CASRLRDRGWETQYF
CDR3 DNA: TGCGCCAGCAGGCTCCGGGACAGGGGTTGGGAGACCCAGTACTTC
J gene: TRBJ2-5
V gene: TRBV23-1
clone size: NA
D gene: TRBD1

CDR3 protein: CSARPGLFPHGYTF
CDR3 DNA: TGCAGTGCTAGACCGGGGCTCTTCCCCCATGGCTACACCTTC
J gene: TRBJ1-2
V gene: TRBV20-1
clone size: once
D gene: NA

CDR3 protein: CAFQPARARLFF
CDR3 DNA: TGTGCCTTTCAACCGGCCAGGGCTCGACTGTTTTTT
J gene: TRBJ1-4
V gene: TRBV30
clone size: NA
D gene: NA

CDR3 protein: CSAVKTGGTDTQYF
CDR3 DNA: TGCAGTGCTGTCAAGACAGGAGGAACAGATACGCAGTATTTT
J gene: TRBJ2-3
V gene: TRBV20-1
clone size: NA
D gene: NA

CDR3 protein: CASSPDRTGNYGYTF
CDR3 DNA: TGTGCCAGCAGCCCAGACAGGACGGGTAACTATGGCTACACCTTC
J gene: TRBJ1-2
V gene: TRBV5-6
clone size: NA
D gene: NA

CDR3 protein: CAGTGTRGTGELFF
CDR3 DNA: TGTGCCGGGACCGGGACTAGGGGCACCGGGGAGCTGTTTTTT
J gene: TRBJ2-2
V gene: TRBV30
clone size: NA
D gene: TRBD2

CDR3 protein: CASRPLGGTEAFF
CDR3 DNA: TGTGCCAGCAGACCGTTAGGGGGCACTGAAGCTTTCTTT
J gene: TRBJ1-1
V gene: TRBV27
clone size: NA
D gene: NA

CDR3 protein: CASSHLSYNEQFF
CDR3 DNA: TGTGCCAGCAGCCACCTGAGCTACAATGAGCAGTTCTTC
J gene: TRBJ2-1
V gene: TRBV7-9
clone size: NA
D gene: NA

CDR3 protein: CAWISLRNLNSPLHF
CDR3 DNA: TGTGCCTGGATCTCTTTGAGGAATTTGAATTCACCCCTCCACTTT
J gene: TRBJ1-6
V gene: TRBV30
clone size: once
D gene: NA

CDR3 protein: CASSPGGERPNEQFF
CDR3 DNA: TGTGCCAGCAGCCCTGGGGGCGAGCGGCCAAATGAGCAGTTCTTC
J gene: TRBJ2-1
V gene: TRBV3-1
clone size: NA
D gene: NA

CDR3 protein: CASSSSPDTEAFF
CDR3 DNA: TGCGCCAGCAGCTCAAGCCCGGACACTGAAGCTTTCTTT
J gene: TRBJ1-1
V gene: TRBV5-1
clone size: NA
D gene: NA

CDR3 protein: CASSPLTLGSQETQYF
CDR3 DNA: TGTGCCAGCAGTCCTCTGACCCTCGGGTCCCAAGAGACCCAGTACTTC
J gene: TRBJ2-5
V gene: TRBV6-1
clone size: NA
D gene: NA

CDR3 protein: CASSLPDRGKLFF
CDR3 DNA: TGTGCCAGCAGCTTACCCGACAGGGGAAAACTGTTTTTT
J gene: TRBJ1-4
V gene: TRBV5-4
clone size: NA
D gene: TRBD1

CDR3 protein: CASSESGKGEHEQYF
CDR3 DNA: TGTGCCAGCAGTGAAAGCGGGAAGGGGGAGCACGAGCAGTACTTC
J gene: TRBJ2-7
V gene: TRBV25-1
clone size: NA
D gene: NA

CDR3 protein: CASSPQVNYGYTF
CDR3 DNA: TGTGCCAGCAGCCCCCAGGTGAACTATGGCTACACCTTC
J gene: TRBJ1-2
V gene: TRBV7-3
clone size: NA
D gene: NA

CDR3 protein: CASSELVQETQYF
CDR3 DNA: TGCGCCAGCAGTGAACTAGTCCAAGAGACCCAGTACTTC
J gene: TRBJ2-5
V gene: TRBV10-1
clone size: NA
D gene: NA

CDR3 protein: CASTKATGAIGELFF
CDR3 DNA: TGTGCCAGCACTAAAGCGACAGGGGCGATCGGGGAGCTGTTTTTT
J gene: TRBJ2-2
V gene: TRBV2
clone size: once
D gene: TRBD1

CDR3 protein: CASSNRDRVYGYTF
CDR3 DNA: TGTGCCAGCTCTAACCGGGACAGGGTCTATGGCTACACCTTC
J gene: TRBJ1-2
V gene: TRBV25-1
clone size: NA
D gene: TRBD1

CDR3 protein: CASSIRPATGYGYTF
CDR3 DNA: TGTGCCAGCAGCATCCGACCGGCCACCGGGTATGGCTACACCTTC
J gene: TRBJ1-2
V gene: TRBV7-9
clone size: NA
D gene: NA

CDR3 protein: CSAQGSTEAFF
CDR3 DNA: TGCAGCGCACAGGGATCGACTGAAGCTTTCTTT
J gene: TRBJ1-1
V gene: TRBV29-1
clone size: NA
D gene: NA

CDR3 protein: CASSQTPIRAGQEAFF
CDR3 DNA: TGTGCCAGTAGTCAAACTCCGATCAGGGCGGGACAAGAAGCTTTCTTT
J gene: TRBJ1-1
V gene: TRBV19
clone size: NA
D gene: NA

CDR3 protein: CAWSVRLLEAFF
CDR3 DNA: TGTGCCTGGAGTGTACGATTACTTGAAGCTTTCTTT
J gene: TRBJ1-1
V gene: TRBV30
clone size: NA
D gene: NA

CDR3 protein: CASSVQGYRANVLTF
CDR3 DNA: TGTGCCAGCAGTGTTCAGGGGTATAGGGCCAACGTCCTGACTTTC
J gene: TRBJ2-6
V gene: TRBV2
clone size: NA
D gene: NA

CDR3 protein: CASSQVGGSASDNEQFF
CDR3 DNA: TGTGCCAGCAGCCAAGTAGGCGGGAGTGCATCCGACAATGAGCAGTTCTTC
J gene: TRBJ2-1
V gene: TRBV14
clone size: NA
D gene: TRBD2

CDR3 protein: CAWSVGSSEGDTQYF
CDR3 DNA: TGTGCCTGGAGTGTAGGTTCGTCAGAAGGGGATACGCAGTATTTT
J gene: TRBJ2-3
V gene: TRBV30
clone size: NA
D gene: NA

CDR3 protein: CASSLGLALDEQFF
CDR3 DNA: TGTGCCAGCAGTTTAGGACTAGCCCTAGATGAGCAGTTCTTC
J gene: TRBJ2-1
V gene: TRBV7-8
clone size: NA
D gene: TRBD2

CDR3 protein: CASSAQGNYGYTF
CDR3 DNA: TGTGCCAGCAGTGCACAGGGTAACTATGGCTACACCTTC
J gene: TRBJ1-2
V gene: TRBV12-3/TRBV12-4
clone size: NA
D gene: NA

CDR3 protein: CSAKTPGLAVAGQYF
CDR3 DNA: TGCAGTGCCAAGACGCCCGGACTAGCGGTAGCGGGGCAGTACTTC
J gene: TRBJ2-7
V gene: TRBV20-1
clone size: NA
D gene: TRBD2

CDR3 protein: CSAIVRTDTQYF
CDR3 DNA: TGCAGTGCTATCGTTCGCACAGATACGCAGTATTTT
J gene: TRBJ2-3
V gene: TRBV20-1
clone size: NA
D gene: NA

CDR3 protein: CASSYSRRGRDTEAFF
CDR3 DNA: TGTGCCAGCAGTTACTCTCGGAGGGGCCGGGACACTGAAGCTTTCTTT
J gene: TRBJ1-1
V gene: TRBV6-2/TRBV6-3
clone size: once
D gene: NA

CDR3 protein: CASSPQYTGELFF
CDR3 DNA: TGTGCCAGTAGCCCTCAATACACCGGGGAGCTGTTTTTT
J gene: TRBJ2-2
V gene: TRBV19
clone size: NA
D gene: NA

CDR3 protein: CASSPVSNEQYF
CDR3 DNA: TGTGCCAGCTCACCCGTTTCTAACGAGCAGTACTTC
J gene: TRBJ2-7
V gene: TRBV18
clone size: NA
D gene: NA

CDR3 protein: CASSMAPGGTGRDTQYF
CDR3 DNA: TGTGCCAGTAGTATGGCCCCCGGAGGGACAGGGCGAGATACGCAGTATTTT
J gene: TRBJ2-3
V gene: TRBV19
clone size: once
D gene: TRBD1